The 25 T cell receptor beta chains below all came from one sample that was sequenced in a study of blood T cell repertoires in COVID-19. Repertoires were generated with immunoSEQ multiplex PCR, while TCRdb's copy carries only in-frame clones and drops some. The sample records 150,000 or so clones, about 84% being singletons. The sequenced material came from PBMCs or T cells enriched from blood (not recorded which). The receptors stem from a man aged 45-65 years who had recovered from COVID-19.

V usage is TRBV27 and J usage is TRBJ1-2, with 9 bases identical to TRBD1. The CDR3 extends over 15 amino acids. The V gene end was trimmed by 6 bases and the J gene end by 3 bases; junction bases not matched to a gene: 8. Germline loops: CDR1 MNHEY, CDR2 SMNVEV (reference sequence). CDR3 loop: CASRTPRDRDYGYTF. CDR3 coding DNA: TGTGCCAGCAGAACACCTCGGGACAGGGACTATGGCTACACCTTC.

V is TRBV19 and J is TRBJ1-2; 10 bases fit TRBD1. Trimming took 10 bases from V and 4 from J; bases not matched to a gene: 24. The CDR3 is made up of 19 amino acids. CDR1 and CDR2 from the germline V gene are LNHDA and SQIVND (reference sequence). DNA of the CDR3: TGTGCCACCTATGGGTCTCAAGTCGACAGGGGGCGATTGGGCTATGGCTACACCTTC. Its protein is CATYGSQVDRGRLGYGYTF.

The rearrangement uses TRBV20-1 and TRBJ1-1; D not resolved. Germline values: CDR1 DFQATT, CDR2 SNEGSKA (reference sequence). Trimming pared 8 bases from V and 1 base from J, leaving 8 bases between. CDR3 length equals 11 residues. CDR3 protein: CSTTGNTEAFF. The CDR3 nucleotides read TGCAGTACGACTGGGAACACTGAAGCTTTCTTT.

The chain employs TRBV5-1 and TRBJ2-3; 8 nucleotides line up with TRBD1. V trimming: 4 bases; J trimming: 5 bases; junction bases outside the gene matches: 9. Germline V lookup: CDR1 SGHRS, CDR2 YFSETQ. This CDR3 region has 15 residues. CDR3 sequence reads: CASSRGTGAGDTQYF. The CDR3, as DNA: TGCGCCAGCAGCCGAGGGACAGGCGCAGGAGATACGCAGTATTTT.

The CDR3 protein is CASSLGLAGGSEQFF. CDR3 DNA: TGTGCCAGCAGCTTAGGACTAGCGGGGGGTAGTGAGCAGTTCTTC. This sequence joins TRBV11-3 and TRBJ2-1, with 13 bases identical to TRBD2. The CDR3 totals 15 residues. V dropped 1 base and J dropped 9; count of bases not matched to a gene: 3. The germline V gene has CDR1 SGHNT and CDR2 YENEEA. Full variable domain (outside the CDR3, taken from reference TRBV11-3 and TRBJ2-1): EAGVVQSPRYKIIEKKQPVAFWCNPISGHNTLYWYLQNLGQGPELLIRYENEEAVDDSQLPKDRFSAERLKGVDSTLKIQPAELGDSAVYLCASSLGLAGGSEQFFGPGTRLTVL.

The J gene is TRBJ2-1, the V gene TRBV7-9; 8 bases are a match to TRBD2. The CDR3 has 16 amino acids. Germline V gives CDR1 SEHNR, CDR2 FQNEAQ (reference sequence). V shed 2 bases, J shed 8 bases, and the junction held 11 bases outside the gene matches. CDR3 coding DNA: TGTGCCAGCAGCTTAAGGAGCGGGGGACGTGGGGATGAGCAGTTCTTC. Encoded protein: CASSLRSGGRGDEQFF.

This clone has more than one count but fewer than ten. The V and J genes are TRBV27 and TRBJ1-1; no firm D call. The V gene lost 7 bases and the J gene lost 7 bases, with 10 bases spanning the gap. The V gene's germline CDR1 is MNHEY and CDR2 SMNVEV (reference sequence). The CDR3 has 11 amino acids. The CDR3 sequence: CASKRGLEAFF. Written as DNA, the CDR3 is TGTGCCAGCAAAAGAGGCCTTGAAGCTTTCTTT.

The chain employs TRBV6-4 and TRBJ2-1, with 10 bases matching TRBD2. CDR1 and CDR2 (germline): MRHNA, SNTAGT. This CDR3 region has 15 residues. Trimming took 3 bases from V and 8 from J; bases not matched to a gene: 7. Here the CDR3 reads CASSDLAGGRDEQFF. The CDR3 DNA reads as TGTGCCAGCAGTGATTTAGCGGGGGGCAGGGATGAGCAGTTCTTC.

The rearrangement joins TRBV12-3 or TRBV12-4 to TRBJ1-2; D perhaps matches TRBD1 (6 bases). V lost 6 bases and J 4 bases, leaving 9 bases between the germline ends. This CDR3 is built from 12 residues. CDR3 loop: CASSRDIYGYTF. As DNA, the CDR3 is TGTGCCAGCAGCAGGGACATCTATGGCTACACCTTC.

The gene calls are TRBV3-1 (or the pseudogene TRBV3-2) and TRBJ1-1; the D is unclear. The germline V gene encodes CDR1 LGHDT and CDR2 YNNKEL (reference sequence). Trimming pared 3 bases from V and 1 base from J, leaving 9 bases between. The CDR3 contains 14 residues. The CDR3 nucleotides read TGTGCCAGCAGCCAGCGGGAGTCGAACACTGAAGCTTTCTTT. It specifies CASSQRESNTEAFF.

This chain joins TRBV7-3 and TRBJ1-1, with unresolved D. V was cut by 0 bases and J by 8 bases, with 13 bases left in between. The CDR3 is made up of 14 amino acids. In germline, CDR1 is SGHTA, CDR2 FQGTGA. CDR3 protein: CASSLTPQVDEAFF. CDR3 DNA: TGTGCCAGCAGCTTAACTCCTCAGGTCGACGAAGCTTTCTTT.

The rearrangement uses TRBV6-5 and TRBJ2-3, with D perhaps TRBD1 (6 bases). Looked up from germline, CDR1 is MNHEY and CDR2 is SVGAGI. Trimming shortened V by 6 bases and J by 3 bases, and 7 bases separated the two germline ends. The CDR3 has 12 residues. The CDR3 nucleotides read TGTGCCAGCAGACAGGGAACAGATACGCAGTATTTT. Translated: CASRQGTDTQYF.

V is TRBV4-1 and J is TRBJ1-6; D gene unclear. The CDR3 is 19 amino acids. CDR1 is MGHRA, CDR2 YSYEKL, per germline. V gave up 0 bases and J gave up 10 bases, with 25 bases separating them. DNA of the CDR3: TGCGCCAGCAGCCAAGAGGATTTAGGCAGGATAAACAAGCTATCACCCCTCCACTTT. Translating gives CASSQEDLGRINKLSPLHF.

The chain combines TRBV19 with TRBJ1-3; D is possibly TRBD1 (6 bases). Germline CDR1 is LNHDA and CDR2 is SQIVND (reference sequence). The V end was cut by 4 bases, the J end by 4 bases, with 11 bases between. There are 14 residues in the CDR3. The CDR3 DNA sequence: TGTGCCAGTAGTAGAGGGGGTTCCGGAAACACCATATATTTT. This encodes CASSRGGSGNTIYF.

The V gene is TRBV12-5, the J gene TRBJ2-3; D unclear. The germline CDR1 and CDR2 sequences are LGHNT and FRNRAP. V was clipped by 7 bases and J by 7 bases, with 12 bases between them. CDR3 size: 12 residues. CDR3 residues: CASARSGYTQYF. The CDR3 nucleotides read TGTGCTAGTGCCCGGTCGGGTTATACGCAGTATTTT.

The chain employs TRBV18 and TRBJ1-2; D unclear. Trimming left V 3 bases short and J 6 bases short, with 14 bases between. The germline gives CDR1 KGHSH, CDR2 LQKENI. The CDR3 loop spans 14 amino acids. The DNA for the CDR3 is TGTGCCAGCTCACCTTCAGGAGGAGGCGATGGCTACACCTTC. Residues: CASSPSGGGDGYTF.

The V gene is TRBV6-5, the J gene TRBJ1-3; D unclear. CDR1 is MNHEY, CDR2 SVGAGI, per germline. V lost 2 bases and J 0 bases, leaving 11 bases between the germline ends. This CDR3 is built from 16 residues. The chain's CDR3 is CASSYGVTTSGNTIYF. CDR3 DNA: TGTGCCAGCAGTTACGGAGTGACGACCTCTGGAAACACCATATATTTT.

V usage is TRBV7-3 and J usage is TRBJ2-5; 8 bases map to TRBD2. The germline V gene encodes CDR1 SGHTA and CDR2 FQGTGA. The CDR3 has 18 amino acids. V lost 2 bases and J lost 5; bases outside the gene matches: 16. Here the CDR3 reads CASSLGPSAGAFGETQYF. The CDR3 bases are TGTGCCAGCAGCTTAGGCCCCTCAGCGGGGGCCTTTGGGGAGACCCAGTACTTC.

This chain uses TRBV5-6 with TRBJ2-3, with D unclear. Germline V CDR1 and CDR2: SGHDT, YYEEEE. The CDR3 consists of 14 residues. V lost 2 bases and J 8 bases, leaving 15 bases between the germline ends. Here the CDR3 DNA reads TGTGCCAGCAGCTTATCGCTAGGTTTAGGTACGCAGTATTTT. Amino acid sequence: CASSLSLGLGTQYF.

This rearrangement joins TRBV7-3 to TRBJ2-2; D is uncertain. Trimming took 4 bases from V and 1 from J, leaving 13 bases between them. This CDR3 contains 16 residues. CDR1 SGHTA and CDR2 FQGTGA come from the germline V gene. CDR3 DNA: TGTGCCAGCAGCTACGACTCCGTAAGGAACACCGGGGAGCTGTTTTTT. As protein: CASSYDSVRNTGELFF.

With respect to this clone: Different DNA sequences within this sample yield the same CDR3. This chain uses TRBV18 with TRBJ1-1, with a tentative D call TRBD1 (6 bases). The CDR3 is made up of 13 amino acids. Germline V lookup: CDR1 KGHSH, CDR2 LQKENI. V gave up 3 bases and J gave up 2 bases, with 7 bases separating them. The DNA for the CDR3 is TGTGCCAGCTCACCGGGGGCCAACACTGAAGCTTTCTTT. Translated, it gives CASSPGANTEAFF.

This clone was recorded a few times. The chain joins TRBV3-1 (or the pseudogene TRBV3-2) to TRBJ1-5, with a weak D call TRBD1 (6 bases). Germline CDR1 LGHDT, CDR2 YNNKEL (reference sequence). This CDR3 spans 16 amino acids. The V gene lost 5 bases and the J gene lost 3 bases, with 17 bases spanning the gap. The CDR3 nucleotides are TGTGCCAGCAGCGATACTCAGGGGTCGGTCAATCAGCCCCAGCATTTT. Encoded protein: CASSDTQGSVNQPQHF.

This clone was counted between two and nine times. The chain carries TRBV7-2 and TRBJ1-5; TRBD1 matches 7 bases. Germline CDR1 reads SGHTA; CDR2 reads FQGNSA. The CDR3 loop spans 13 amino acids. V shed 5 bases, J shed 6 bases, and the junction held 4 bases outside the gene matches. The CDR3 is CASSHTGAQPQHF. CDR3 sequence (DNA): TGTGCCAGCAGCCATACAGGGGCTCAGCCCCAGCATTTT.

This chain uses TRBV27 with TRBJ2-4; 7 positions agree with TRBD2. The CDR3 length is 18 residues. V trimming: 7 bases; J trimming: 0 bases; junction bases outside the gene matches: 15. The germline V gene has CDR1 MNHEY and CDR2 SMNVEV (reference sequence). In nucleotides, the CDR3 is TGTGCCAGCATGAAACTAGCGCCCCTAACCTTAGCCAAAAACATTCAGTACTTC. Amino acid sequence: CASMKLAPLTLAKNIQYF.

The chain carries TRBV2 and TRBJ2-7; TRBD2 matches 8 bases. V trimming: 4 bases; J trimming: 2 bases; junction bases outside the gene matches: 7. The germline V gene encodes CDR1 SNHLY and CDR2 FYNNEI. CDR3 length: 15 amino acids. DNA for the CDR3: TGTGCCAGCAGTGTAGGCGGGGGGCAGGCCTACGAGCAGTACTTC. It specifies CASSVGGGQAYEQYF. The whole variable domain, filled in from reference TRBV2 and TRBJ2-7, reads EPEVTQTPSHQVTQMGQEVILRCVPISNHLYFYWYRQILGQKVEFLVSFYNNEISEKSEIFDDQFSVERPDGSNFTLKIRSTKLEDSAMYFCASSVGGGQAYEQYFGPGTRLTVT.